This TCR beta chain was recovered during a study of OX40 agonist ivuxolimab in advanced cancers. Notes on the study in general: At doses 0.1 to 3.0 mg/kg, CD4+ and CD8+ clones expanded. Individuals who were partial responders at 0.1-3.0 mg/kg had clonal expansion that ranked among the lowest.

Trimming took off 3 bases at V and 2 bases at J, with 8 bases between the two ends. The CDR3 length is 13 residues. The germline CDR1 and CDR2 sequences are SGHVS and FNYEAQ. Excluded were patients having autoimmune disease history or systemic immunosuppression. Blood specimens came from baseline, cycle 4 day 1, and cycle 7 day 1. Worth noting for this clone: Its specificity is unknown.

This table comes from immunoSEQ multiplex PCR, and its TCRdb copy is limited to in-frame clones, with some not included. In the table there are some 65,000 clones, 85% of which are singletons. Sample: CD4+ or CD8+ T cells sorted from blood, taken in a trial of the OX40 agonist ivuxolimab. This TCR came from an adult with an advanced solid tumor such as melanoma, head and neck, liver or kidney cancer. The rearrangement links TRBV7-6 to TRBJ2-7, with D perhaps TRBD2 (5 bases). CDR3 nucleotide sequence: TGTGCCAGCAGCTTCGGGGAGACCTACGAGCAGTACTTC. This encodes CASSFGETYEQYF.